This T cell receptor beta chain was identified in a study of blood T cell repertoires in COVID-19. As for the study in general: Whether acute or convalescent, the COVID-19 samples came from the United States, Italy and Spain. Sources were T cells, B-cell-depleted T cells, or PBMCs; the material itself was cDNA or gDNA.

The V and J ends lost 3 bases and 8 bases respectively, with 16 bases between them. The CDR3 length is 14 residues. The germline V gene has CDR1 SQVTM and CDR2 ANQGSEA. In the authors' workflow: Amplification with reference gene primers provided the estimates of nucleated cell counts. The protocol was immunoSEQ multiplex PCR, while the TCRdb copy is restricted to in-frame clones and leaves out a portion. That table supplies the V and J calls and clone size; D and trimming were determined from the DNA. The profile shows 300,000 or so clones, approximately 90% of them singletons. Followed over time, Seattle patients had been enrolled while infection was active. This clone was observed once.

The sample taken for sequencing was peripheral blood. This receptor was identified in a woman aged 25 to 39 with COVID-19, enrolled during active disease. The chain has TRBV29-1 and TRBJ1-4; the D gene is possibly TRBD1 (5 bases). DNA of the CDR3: TGCAGCGTTGAGGGCGCCTACGGGGGGGAAAAACTGTTTTTT. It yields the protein CSVEGAYGGEKLFF.